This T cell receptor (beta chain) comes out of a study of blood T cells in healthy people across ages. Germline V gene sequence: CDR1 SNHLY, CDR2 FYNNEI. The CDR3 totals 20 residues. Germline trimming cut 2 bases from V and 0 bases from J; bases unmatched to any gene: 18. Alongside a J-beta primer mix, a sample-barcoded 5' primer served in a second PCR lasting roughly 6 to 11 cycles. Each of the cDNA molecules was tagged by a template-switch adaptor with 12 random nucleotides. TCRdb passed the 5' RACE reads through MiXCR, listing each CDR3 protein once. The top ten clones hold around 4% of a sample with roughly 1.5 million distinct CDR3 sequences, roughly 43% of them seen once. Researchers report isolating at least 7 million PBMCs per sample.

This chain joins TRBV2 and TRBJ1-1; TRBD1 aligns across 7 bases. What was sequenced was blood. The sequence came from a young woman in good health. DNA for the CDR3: TGTGCCAGCAGTGAAAGTTTTGGGCGACAGGGTCGATTTATGAACACTGAAGCTTTCTTT. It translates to CASSESFGRQGRFMNTEAFF.